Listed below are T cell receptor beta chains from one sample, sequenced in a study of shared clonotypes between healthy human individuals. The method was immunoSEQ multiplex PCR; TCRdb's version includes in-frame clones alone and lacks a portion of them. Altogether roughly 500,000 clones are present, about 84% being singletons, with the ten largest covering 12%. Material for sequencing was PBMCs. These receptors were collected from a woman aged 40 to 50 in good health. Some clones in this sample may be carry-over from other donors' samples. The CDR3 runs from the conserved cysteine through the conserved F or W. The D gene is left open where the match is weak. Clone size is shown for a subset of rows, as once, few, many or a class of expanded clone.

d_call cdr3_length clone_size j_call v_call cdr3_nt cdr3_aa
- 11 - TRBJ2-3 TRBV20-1 TGCAGTGCCGATACGGAAGGTACGCAGTATTTT CSADTEGTQYF
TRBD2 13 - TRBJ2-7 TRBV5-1 TGCGCCAGCAGGCGGACTAGCGGCTACGAGCAGTACTTC CASRRTSGYEQYF
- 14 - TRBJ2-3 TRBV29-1 TGCAGCGTTGCGACTTCAGGGAAGGCAGATACGCAGTATTTT CSVATSGKADTQYF
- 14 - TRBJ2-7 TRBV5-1 TGCGCCAGCAGCTCCGGGTGGACAGTATACGAGCAGTACTTC CASSSGWTVYEQYF
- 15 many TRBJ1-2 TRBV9 TGTGCCAGCAGCGTAGGCCAGGGAGACCACTATGGCTACACCTTC CASSVGQGDHYGYTF
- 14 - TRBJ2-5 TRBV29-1 TGCAGCGTTGAAGAAGGGATCGGTGGGGAGACCCAGTACTTC CSVEEGIGGETQYF
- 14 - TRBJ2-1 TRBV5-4 TGTGCCAGCAGCTTGAGCGGATCCTACAATGAGCAGTTCTTC CASSLSGSYNEQFF
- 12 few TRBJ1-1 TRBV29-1 TGCAGCGTTGGTGGGGCGCAGACTGAAGCTTTCTTT CSVGGAQTEAFF
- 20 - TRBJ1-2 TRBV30 TGTGCCTGGAGTGACGCCCCCGGGCTACCCCCGGGCCTTCCTAACTATGGCTACACCTTC CAWSDAPGLPPGLPNYGYTF
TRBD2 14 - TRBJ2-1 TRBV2 TGTGCCAGCAGTGGACTAGCGGGAAGACATGAGCAGTTCTTC CASSGLAGRHEQFF
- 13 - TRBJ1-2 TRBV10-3 TGTGCCATCAGTGCACAGCCCCGGGATGGCTACACCTTC CAISAQPRDGYTF
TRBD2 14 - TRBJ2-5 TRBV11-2 TGTGCCAGCAGCATCGGGACTAATCAAGAGACCCAGTACTTC CASSIGTNQETQYF
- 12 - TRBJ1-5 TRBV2 TGTGCCAGCAAGGGTACGTTTCAGCCCCAGCATTTT CASKGTFQPQHF
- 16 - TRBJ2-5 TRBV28 TGTGCCAGCAGTTTAGGTGGTGGTGTGCGTCAAGAGACCCAGTACTTC CASSLGGGVRQETQYF
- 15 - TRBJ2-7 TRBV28 TGTGCCAGCAATCCGCCAGGGGGGGGGACCTACGAGCAGTACTTC CASNPPGGGTYEQYF
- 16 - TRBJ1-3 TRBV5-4 TGTGCCAGCAGCACGGGACTGCCCGACTCTGGAAACACCATATATTTT CASSTGLPDSGNTIYF
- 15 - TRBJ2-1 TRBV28 TGTGCCAGCAGTTGGCGGGGAGGTGTCTACAATGAGCAGTTCTTC CASSWRGGVYNEQFF
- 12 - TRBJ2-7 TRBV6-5 TGTGCCAGCAGTGGCCAGGGGCTCGAGCAGTACTTC CASSGQGLEQYF
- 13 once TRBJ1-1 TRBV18 TGTGCCAGCTCACCGCAGGGGAACACTGAAGCTTTCTTT CASSPQGNTEAFF
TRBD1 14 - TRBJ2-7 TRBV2 TGTGCCAGCAGTCGGTGGGGCAGGGGGAACGAGCAGTACTTC CASSRWGRGNEQYF
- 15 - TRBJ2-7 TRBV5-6 TGTGCCAGCAGCTTTAGTCCTGGGGGCCTATACGAGCAGTACTTC CASSFSPGGLYEQYF
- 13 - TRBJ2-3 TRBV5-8 TGTGCCAGCCTTACCAGGGGCACAGATACGCAGTACTTT CASLTRGTDTQYF
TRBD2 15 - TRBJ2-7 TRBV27 TGTGCCAGCAGTTTCGGGGCGGGAGCTGGGGCCGAGCAGTACTTC CASSFGAGAGAEQYF
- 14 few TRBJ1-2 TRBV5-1 TGCGCCAGCAGCTTGGAGGGACGCTACTATGGCTACACCTTC CASSLEGRYYGYTF
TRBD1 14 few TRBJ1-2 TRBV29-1 TGCAGCGTTGAGTTACAGGGGGCGGACTATGGCTACACCTTC CSVELQGADYGYTF